The T cell receptor (beta chain) under discussion was sequenced for a study of shared clonotypes between healthy human individuals. Turning to this clone: Other DNA sequences in this specimen translate into the identical CDR3.

The CDR3 is made up of 13 amino acids. In germline, CDR1 is SEHNR, CDR2 FQNEAQ (reference sequence). The ends were cut back, 1 base at V and 3 bases at J, with 7 bases in the middle. Here immunoSEQ multiplex PCR was the method, and the copy in TCRdb shows in-frame clones only, minus some. The sample yields hundreds of thousands of clones, 96% seen once. The naive CD8 fraction comprised CD45RO-negative cells positively selected for CCR7 and excluded terminally differentiated effector memory CD45RA+ cells. The V and J genes are TRBV7-9 and TRBJ2-7; no clear D. Sample: naive CD8+ T cells sorted from blood. The clonotype originates from a man in his thirties or forties in good health. The CDR3 loop reads CASSLDGSYEQYF. CDR3 nucleotide sequence: TGTGCCAGCAGCTTAGACGGCAGCTACGAGCAGTACTTC.